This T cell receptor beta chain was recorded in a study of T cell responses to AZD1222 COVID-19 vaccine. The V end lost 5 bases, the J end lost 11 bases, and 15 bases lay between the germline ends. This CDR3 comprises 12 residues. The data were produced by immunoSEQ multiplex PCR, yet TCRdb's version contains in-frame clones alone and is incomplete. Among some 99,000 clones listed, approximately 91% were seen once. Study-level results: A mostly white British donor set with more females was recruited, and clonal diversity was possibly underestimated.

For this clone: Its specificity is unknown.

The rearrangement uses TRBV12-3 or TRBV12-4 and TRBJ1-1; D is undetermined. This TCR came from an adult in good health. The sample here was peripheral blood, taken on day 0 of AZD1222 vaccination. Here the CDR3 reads CASSLYLSRAFF. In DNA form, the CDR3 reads TGTGCCAGCAGTCTTTACCTTTCAAGGGCTTTCTTT.